A selection of T cell receptor beta chains follows, all from one sample in a study of monozygotic twins with inflammatory bowel disease. TCRdb reanalyzed the 5' RACE reads, giving one entry per CDR3 protein sequence and no DNA. The sample totals fewer than 400,000 distinct CDR3 sequences; its top ten clones hold 5% to 6%. Input material: blood. Receptor source: a human donor with ulcerative colitis or Crohn's disease, or a healthy co-twin of an affected twin (not recorded which). The CDR3 runs from the conserved cysteine through the conserved F or W.

CDR3 protein: CASSLSWGGSGANVLTF
V gene: TRBV5-1
J gene: TRBJ2-6

CDR3 protein: CASSSGRREAFF
V gene: TRBV5-1
J gene: TRBJ1-1

CDR3 protein: CSVDYQRGLALGGEQFF
V gene: TRBV29-1
J gene: TRBJ2-1

CDR3 protein: CASVRGRPDTQYF
V gene: TRBV12-3/TRBV12-4
J gene: TRBJ2-3

CDR3 protein: CSVEYKGRAKAEAFF
V gene: TRBV29-1
J gene: TRBJ1-1

CDR3 protein: CATSDLGPNTGELFF
V gene: TRBV24-1
J gene: TRBJ2-2

CDR3 protein: CASSPSGQGREQYF
V gene: TRBV9
J gene: TRBJ2-7

CDR3 protein: CASSSTTGINTEAFF
V gene: TRBV7-8
J gene: TRBJ1-1

CDR3 protein: CASTTDRSSYNEQFF
V gene: TRBV10-2
J gene: TRBJ2-1

CDR3 protein: CASSLWDRGLGGYTF
V gene: TRBV5-4
J gene: TRBJ1-2

CDR3 protein: CAISEWGPDEQFF
V gene: TRBV10-3
J gene: TRBJ2-1

CDR3 protein: CASSYRANTEAFF
V gene: TRBV6-2/TRBV6-3
J gene: TRBJ1-1

CDR3 protein: CSVDTPGQVLYNEQFF
V gene: TRBV29-1
J gene: TRBJ2-1

CDR3 protein: CASDDRVFGYGYTF
V gene: TRBV2
J gene: TRBJ1-2

CDR3 protein: CASSQLTVGVNEQFF
V gene: TRBV4-3
J gene: TRBJ2-1

CDR3 protein: CASSIRGDEQFF
V gene: TRBV5-1
J gene: TRBJ2-1